The T cell receptor beta chain described here comes from a study of T-cell reconstitution after alpha-beta-depleted transplantation in children. The CDR3 contains 14 residues. J was trimmed by 5 bases and V by 4 bases; bases with no gene match: 8. The germline V gene encodes CDR1 SGHKS and CDR2 YYEKEE (reference sequence). Study conclusions and caveats: Where alpha-beta T cells came from about two months after transplant was reportedly several hundred expanded graft clones. After transplant, high TCRbeta diversity at day 60 in some patients arose from surviving recipient T cells and thymic progenitors. Among T cells one year after transplant, newly produced cells accounted for most counts and diversity.

As regards this clonotype: What it binds is unknown.

As it was prepared, the TCRbeta library received unique molecular identifiers. TCRdb re-analysed the PCR reads in MiXCR, keeping a single row per CDR3 protein. The data contain around 94,000 distinct CDR3 sequences, over 6% of them singletons. The chain has TRBV5-5 and TRBJ1-1; 7 bases match TRBD1. The sequencing here drew on PBMCs, taken before TCRalphabeta/CD19-depleted stem cell transplant. This TCR was sampled from a boy under 10 years old with acute lymphoblastic leukemia, due to receive a stem cell transplant. In nucleotides, the CDR3 is TGTGCCAGCAGCCCCCCAGCAGGGGGAACTGAAGCTTTCTTT. It codes for CASSPPAGGTEAFF.